A single sample is the source of the 18 T cell receptor beta chains below, sequenced in a study of blood T cell repertoires in COVID-19. Sequencing was performed with immunoSEQ multiplex PCR; in TCRdb, only in-frame clones are kept and a portion is missing. Seen here are around 130,000 clones, roughly 84% observed once, and the top ten hold under 15%. Sequencing input: peripheral blood. The receptors shown here come from a woman aged 25 to 39 who had recovered from COVID-19.

The gene calls are TRBV7-6 and TRBJ2-5; 12 positions match TRBD2. The germline gives CDR1 SGHVS, CDR2 FNYEAQ. V shed 7 bases and J 4 bases; nucleotides not matched to a gene: 7. This CDR3 region has 15 residues. The CDR3 is CASTIGLAGRETQYF. The CDR3 nucleotides read TGTGCCAGCACCATAGGACTAGCGGGGCGAGAGACCCAGTACTTC.

The chain joins TRBV5-6 to TRBJ2-7, with 9 nucleotides matching TRBD2. The CDR3 loop spans 14 amino acids. The ends lost 5 bases at V and 3 bases at J; junction bases unmatched: 6. Germline-derived CDR1 and CDR2 are SGHDT and YYEEEE. CDR3 in DNA: TGTGCCAGCAGACAGCGGGGGGCTATCTACGAGCAGTACTTC. Amino acid sequence: CASRQRGAIYEQYF.

This clone was seen ten or more times. V is TRBV6-5 and J is TRBJ1-2, with 8 positions matching TRBD1. Germline CDR1 is MNHEY and CDR2 is SVGAGI. V shed 6 bases and J 7 bases; nucleotides not matched to a gene: 10. CDR3 length: 14 amino acids. CDR3 nucleotides: TGTGCCAGCAGAATCCAGGGACAGGTGGCTGGCTACACCTTC. Amino acids: CASRIQGQVAGYTF.

This clone was observed a handful of times. The genes are TRBV7-6 and TRBJ1-3; D is unclear. Germline assignment: CDR1 SGHVS and CDR2 FNYEAQ. The length of the CDR3 is 13 residues. The V end was cut by 3 bases, the J end by 8 bases, with 11 bases between. The CDR3 spells CASSFLTGDTIYF. The CDR3 DNA is TGTGCCAGCAGCTTCCTTACGGGTGACACCATATATTTT. Using reference TRBV7-6 and TRBJ1-3 for the parts outside the CDR3, the full variable domain is GAGVSQSPRYKVTKRGQDVALRCDPISGHVSLYWYRQALGQGPEFLTYFNYEAQQDKSGLPNDRFSAERPEGSISTLTIQRTEQRDSAMYRCASSFLTGDTIYFGEGSWLTVV.

The chain carries TRBV2 and TRBJ2-6; the match to TRBD1 covers 11 bases. The CDR3 runs 19 residues. Germline CDR1 is SNHLY and CDR2 is FYNNEI. V lost 8 bases and J lost 2; bases outside the gene matches: 14. CDR3 in amino acids: CASATPVGTGGTGANVLTF. The CDR3 nucleotides read TGTGCCAGCGCGACGCCCGTAGGGACAGGGGGTACTGGGGCCAACGTCCTGACTTTC.

This clone was detected a few times. The chain joins TRBV6-5 to TRBJ1-1; 7 bases fit TRBD1. J was trimmed by 2 bases and V by 8 bases; bases with no gene match: 8. Germline V gives CDR1 MNHEY, CDR2 SVGAGI. The CDR3 contains 14 residues. The CDR3 DNA reads TGTGCCAGCGGGAAGGGACAGCGAAACACTGAAGCTTTCTTT. This sequence encodes CASGKGQRNTEAFF.

The V gene is TRBV29-1, the J gene TRBJ1-2; TRBD1 matches 10 bases. From germline, CDR1 is SQVTM and CDR2 ANQGSEA. J was trimmed by 3 bases and V by 6 bases; bases with no gene match: 7. The CDR3 contains 14 residues. CDR3 bases: TGCAGCGTGAAAGGGGGACAGGGGTACTATGGCTACACCTTC. This gives the protein CSVKGGQGYYGYTF.

The chain has TRBV6-2 or TRBV6-3 and TRBJ2-1, with unresolved D. The CDR3 is 15 amino acids. V shed 0 bases and J shed 10 bases, with 16 bases lying between them. Germline V gene sequence: CDR1 MNHEY, CDR2 SVGEGT. The CDR3 DNA sequence: TGTGCCAGCAGTTACTCGATCCCGCCTACCCACGAGCAGTTCTTC. It translates to CASSYSIPPTHEQFF.

This clone appeared many times. The rearrangement joins TRBV6-6 to TRBJ2-1, with TRBD2 matching 8 bases. V trimming: 5 bases; J trimming: 0 bases; junction bases outside the gene matches: 3. The CDR3 has 15 residues. The germline gives CDR1 MNHNY, CDR2 SVGAGI (reference sequence). CDR3 sequence reads: CASSQSGSSYNEQFF. The CDR3 region has the DNA TGTGCCAGCAGTCAGAGCGGGAGCTCCTACAATGAGCAGTTCTTC.

This clone has a count of ten or more. The chain employs TRBV7-9 and TRBJ2-3, with D perhaps matching TRBD1 (5 bases). With 5 bases removed from V and 3 bases from J, the gap between germline ends came to 15 bases. CDR3 length equals 15 residues. Germline V gene data show CDR1 as SEHNR and CDR2 as FQNEAQ (reference sequence). The CDR3 here is CASSQPGQGTDTQYF. The CDR3 DNA sequence: TGTGCCAGCAGCCAGCCCGGCCAGGGTACAGATACGCAGTATTTT.

V is TRBV30 and J is TRBJ1-1, with D tentatively TRBD1 (5 bases). Germline lookup yields CDR1 GTSNPN and CDR2 SVGIG (reference sequence). This CDR3 comprises 16 residues. V gave up 2 bases and J gave up 2 bases, with 18 bases separating them. The CDR3 nucleotides read TGTGCCTGGAGTTGGGGCTGGGCAGGGATCAACACTGAAGCTTTCTTT. It encodes CAWSWGWAGINTEAFF. The variable domain in full, with the rest retrieved from reference TRBV30 and TRBJ1-1, is SQTIHQWPATLVQPVGSPLSLECTVEGTSNPNLYWYRQAAGRGLQLLFYSVGIGQISSEVPQNLSASRPQDRQFILSSKKLLLSDSGFYLCAWSWGWAGINTEAFFGQGTRLTVV.

The rearrangement links TRBV14 to TRBJ2-7, with D perhaps TRBD1 (6 bases). CDR3 length: 19 residues. V was cut by 2 bases and J by 2 bases, with 25 bases left in between. Germline loops: CDR1 SGHDN, CDR2 FVKESK. The CDR3 region is CASSQLWYSTQGHPYEQYF. The DNA for the CDR3 is TGTGCCAGCAGCCAACTTTGGTACTCGACCCAGGGACACCCCTACGAGCAGTACTTC. Based on the CDR3 plus reference TRBV14 and TRBJ2-7, the full variable domain is EAGVTQFPSHSVIEKGQTVTLRCDPISGHDNLYWYRRVMGKEIKFLLHFVKESKQDESGMPNNRFLAERTGGTYSTLKVQPAELEDSGVYFCASSQLWYSTQGHPYEQYFGPGTRLTVT.

The chain recombines TRBV9 with TRBJ2-3; TRBD2 matches 13 bases. Germline V CDR1 and CDR2: SGDLS, YYNGEE. V shed 0 bases, J shed 0 bases, and the junction held 10 bases outside the gene matches. The CDR3 is made up of 20 amino acids. DNA of the CDR3: TGTGCCAGCAGCGTAGGGCAGGGGACTAGCGGGATATCTAGCACAGATACGCAGTATTTT. As protein: CASSVGQGTSGISSTDTQYF.

This clone occurred a few times. V and J are TRBV6-6 and TRBJ1-5; D is uncertain. The V and J ends lost 4 bases and 7 bases respectively, with 11 bases between them. In germline, CDR1 is MNHNY, CDR2 SVGAGI (reference sequence). The CDR3 has 13 amino acids. This CDR3 is CASSSDKIQPQHF. The CDR3 DNA reads as TGTGCCAGCAGTTCCGACAAAATACAGCCCCAGCATTTT.

This clone was counted a single time. The chain employs TRBV6-5 and TRBJ1-2, with 9 nucleotides matching TRBD1. Germline CDR1 reads MNHEY; CDR2 reads SVGAGI. V was pared by 2 bases and J by 3 bases, with 7 bases of the junction left unmatched. The CDR3 is made up of 16 amino acids. The CDR3 here is CASSYAGGQGYYGYTF. In DNA, the CDR3 is TGTGCCAGCAGTTACGCGGGGGGACAGGGATACTATGGCTACACCTTC.

V gene TRBV9 combines with J gene TRBJ2-7, with 9 bases that match TRBD2. The CDR3 spans 14 residues. Germline loops: CDR1 SGDLS, CDR2 YYNGEE. The J segment lost 6 bases and the V segment lost 4 bases, leaving 8 bases of the junction unmatched. CDR3 loop: CASSPPGLAAEQYF. CDR3 bases: TGTGCCAGCAGCCCTCCGGGACTAGCCGCCGAGCAGTACTTC.

This rearrangement joins TRBV7-2 to TRBJ1-4, with D possibly TRBD1 on 5 matching bases. V lost 5 bases and J 2 bases, leaving 9 bases between the germline ends. Germline CDR1 and CDR2: SGHTA and FQGNSA. The CDR3 covers 14 residues. CDR3 sequence reads: CASSPRGTNEKLFF. The CDR3 DNA is TGTGCCAGCAGCCCGCGGGGGACTAATGAAAAACTGTTTTTT.

This clone was detected only once. The gene calls are TRBV11-2 and TRBJ1-4, with D perhaps matching TRBD1 (6 bases). Germline V CDR1 and CDR2: SGHAT, FQNNGV. CDR3 size: 16 residues. Between the trimmed V and J ends, which lost 0 bases and 8 bases, there was a span of 16 bases. The CDR3 loop is CASSLDQGGQGEKLFF. CDR3 coding DNA: TGTGCCAGCAGCTTAGATCAAGGGGGTCAGGGAGAAAAACTGTTTTTT.